This T cell receptor beta chain was retrieved from a study of T cells in Graves' hyperthyroidism and ophthalmopathy. Study-wide points: In validation, the model predicted ophthalmopathy. These predictions came a median roughly six months before onset. Through a model of 13 V-J features, ophthalmopathy was separated from stable hyperthyroidism.

This CDR3 has 13 amino acids. Germline V gives CDR1 MNHNS, CDR2 SASEGT. Trimming stripped 5 bases from V and 7 bases from J, with 12 bases between. Amplification of TCR beta CDR3 regions was performed using RNA transcripts as template. The HTBI primer set drove a first-round RT-PCR of the TCR CDR3. One entry per CDR3 protein results from TCRdb running MiXCR on the multiplex PCR reads. The table lists about 720,000 distinct CDR3 sequences, roughly 15% of them singletons. Comments on this clonotype: Its antigen is as yet unknown.

Hyperthyroidism had been newly diagnosed in patients aged 18 to 65, and its duration was under 2 months. The rearrangement uses TRBV6-1 and TRBJ1-5; D is undetermined. The TCR comes from a man between 18 and 35 years old with Graves' hyperthyroidism. The sequencing input was blood. This CDR3 reads CASSRTSEQPQHF. The CDR3 DNA is TGTGCCAGCAGTAGAACGTCTGAGCAGCCCCAGCATTTT.